A selection of T cell receptor beta chains follows, all from one sample in a study of T cell responses to AZD1222 COVID-19 vaccine. Data came from immunoSEQ multiplex PCR; TCRdb stores just in-frame clones and leaves some out. The sample records 100,000 or so clones, roughly nine tenths being singletons. The input for sequencing was peripheral blood, taken on day 0 of AZD1222 vaccination. These receptors were obtained from an adult in good health. The CDR3 runs from the conserved cysteine through the conserved F or W. The order of the fields is clone size, V gene, J gene, D gene, CDR3 protein, CDR3 DNA. D genes are given only for firm matches. Clone size is not always given. Where it is, it says once, few, many or a class for expanded clones.

abundance: NA
v_gene: TRBV6-4
j_gene: TRBJ2-3
d_gene: NA
CDR3aa: CASSGLGGADTQYF
CDR3nt: TGTGCCAGCAGTGGCCTCGGAGGAGCGGATACGCAGTATTTT

abundance: few
v_gene: TRBV9
j_gene: TRBJ1-2
d_gene: NA
CDR3aa: CASRAPSAWGYTF
CDR3nt: TGTGCCAGCAGAGCCCCCAGCGCTTGGGGCTACACCTTC

abundance: NA
v_gene: TRBV20-1
j_gene: TRBJ2-7
d_gene: NA
CDR3aa: CSVGGMYEQYF
CDR3nt: TGCAGTGTGGGGGGTATGTACGAGCAGTACTTC

abundance: NA
v_gene: TRBV18
j_gene: TRBJ2-6
d_gene: NA
CDR3aa: CASSPEGSGANVLTF
CDR3nt: TGTGCCAGCTCTCCCGAGGGCTCTGGGGCCAACGTCCTGACTTTC

abundance: NA
v_gene: TRBV29-1
j_gene: TRBJ2-4
d_gene: NA
CDR3aa: CSVVGGGARNIQYF
CDR3nt: TGCAGCGTTGTGGGTGGGGGAGCTAGAAACATTCAGTACTTC

abundance: NA
v_gene: TRBV29-1
j_gene: TRBJ1-5
d_gene: TRBD1
CDR3aa: CSVITQGVGQPQHF
CDR3nt: TGCAGCGTTATTACTCAGGGGGTAGGTCAGCCCCAGCATTTT

abundance: NA
v_gene: TRBV30
j_gene: TRBJ1-5
d_gene: TRBD1
CDR3aa: CAWSPNRGDQPQHF
CDR3nt: TGTGCCTGGAGCCCGAACAGGGGTGATCAGCCCCAGCATTTT

abundance: NA
v_gene: TRBV12-3/TRBV12-4
j_gene: TRBJ1-5
d_gene: NA
CDR3aa: CASSSRDGGPQHF
CDR3nt: TGTGCCAGCAGTTCCCGGGACGGCGGGCCCCAGCATTTT

abundance: once
v_gene: TRBV7-9
j_gene: TRBJ1-1
d_gene: TRBD1
CDR3aa: CASSLTDRGVVEGEAFF
CDR3nt: TGTGCCAGCAGCTTAACGGACAGGGGAGTGGTTGAGGGTGAAGCTTTCTTT

abundance: NA
v_gene: TRBV14
j_gene: TRBJ2-5
d_gene: TRBD1
CDR3aa: CASSQRGQGRETQYF
CDR3nt: TGTGCCAGCAGCCAAAGGGGACAGGGAAGGGAGACCCAGTACTTC

abundance: NA
v_gene: TRBV30
j_gene: TRBJ2-1
d_gene: TRBD2
CDR3aa: CARTSGSHEQFF
CDR3nt: TGTGCGCGGACTAGCGGGAGCCATGAGCAGTTCTTC

abundance: NA
v_gene: TRBV18
j_gene: TRBJ2-3
d_gene: TRBD2
CDR3aa: CASSLPSGSTTQYF
CDR3nt: TGTGCCAGCTCCCTGCCAAGCGGGAGTACTACGCAGTATTTT

abundance: NA
v_gene: TRBV19
j_gene: TRBJ2-1
d_gene: NA
CDR3aa: CASSPWAGYNEQFF
CDR3nt: TGTGCCAGTAGTCCGTGGGCGGGTTACAATGAGCAGTTCTTC

abundance: NA
v_gene: TRBV9
j_gene: TRBJ2-5
d_gene: TRBD2
CDR3aa: CASSVGVAGGPRETQYF
CDR3nt: TGTGCCAGCAGCGTAGGAGTAGCGGGAGGGCCGCGAGAGACCCAGTACTTC

abundance: NA
v_gene: TRBV5-4
j_gene: TRBJ1-5
d_gene: NA
CDR3aa: CASSVAGGAGNQPQHF
CDR3nt: TGTGCCAGCAGCGTGGCGGGGGGGGCCGGCAATCAGCCCCAGCATTTT

abundance: NA
v_gene: TRBV19
j_gene: TRBJ1-3
d_gene: NA
CDR3aa: CASRLSRTQSTIYF
CDR3nt: TGTGCCAGTAGATTGTCCAGGACACAGAGCACCATATATTTT

abundance: NA
v_gene: TRBV3-1/TRBV3-2
j_gene: TRBJ2-7
d_gene: TRBD2
CDR3aa: CASSHGGDYYNEQYF
CDR3nt: TGTGCCAGCAGCCATGGGGGGGACTATTATAACGAGCAGTACTTC

abundance: once
v_gene: TRBV19
j_gene: TRBJ2-7
d_gene: TRBD1
CDR3aa: CASSVGTGYEQYF
CDR3nt: TGTGCCAGTAGTGTTGGGACAGGCTACGAGCAGTACTTC

abundance: NA
v_gene: TRBV5-1
j_gene: TRBJ2-2
d_gene: NA
CDR3aa: CASSLGGNTGELFF
CDR3nt: TGCGCCAGCAGCTTAGGGGGTAACACCGGGGAGCTGTTTTTT

abundance: NA
v_gene: TRBV19
j_gene: TRBJ1-4
d_gene: NA
CDR3aa: CASSLGGANEKLFF
CDR3nt: TGTGCCAGCTCGCTCGGCGGGGCAAATGAAAAACTGTTTTTT

abundance: NA
v_gene: TRBV6-5
j_gene: TRBJ1-3
d_gene: NA
CDR3aa: CASSLETGIGNTIYF
CDR3nt: TGTGCCAGCAGTCTAGAAACAGGGATCGGAAACACCATATATTTT

abundance: NA
v_gene: TRBV19
j_gene: TRBJ2-2
d_gene: NA
CDR3aa: CASSTVNTGELFF
CDR3nt: TGTGCCAGTAGTACGGTGAACACCGGGGAGCTGTTTTTT

abundance: NA
v_gene: TRBV24-1
j_gene: TRBJ2-5
d_gene: TRBD2
CDR3aa: CATSDEAGVGQETQYF
CDR3nt: TGTGCCACCAGTGATGAAGCGGGAGTAGGACAAGAGACCCAGTACTTC

abundance: NA
v_gene: TRBV7-9
j_gene: TRBJ1-5
d_gene: NA
CDR3aa: CASSFLGPDQPQHF
CDR3nt: TGTGCCAGCAGCTTTTTGGGACCGGATCAGCCCCAGCATTTT

abundance: NA
v_gene: TRBV3-1/TRBV3-2
j_gene: TRBJ2-1
d_gene: TRBD2
CDR3aa: CASSPPGLAANEQFF
CDR3nt: TGTGCCAGCAGCCCGCCGGGACTAGCGGCGAATGAGCAGTTCTTC

abundance: NA
v_gene: TRBV6-6
j_gene: TRBJ1-5
d_gene: NA
CDR3aa: CASSSGDQPQHF
CDR3nt: TGTGCCAGCAGTTCAGGGGATCAGCCCCAGCATTTT

abundance: NA
v_gene: TRBV12-3/TRBV12-4
j_gene: TRBJ2-5
d_gene: NA
CDR3aa: CASSLNGQETQYF
CDR3nt: TGTGCCAGCAGTTTAAATGGGCAAGAGACCCAGTACTTC

abundance: NA
v_gene: TRBV4-1
j_gene: TRBJ1-5
d_gene: TRBD1
CDR3aa: CASSLLFRSGGMEPQHF
CDR3nt: TGCGCCAGCAGCCTCTTATTCCGATCAGGGGGCATGGAGCCCCAGCATTTT

abundance: NA
v_gene: TRBV4-1
j_gene: TRBJ2-7
d_gene: TRBD2
CDR3aa: CASSPQAGATYEQYF
CDR3nt: TGCGCCAGCAGCCCCCAGGCGGGAGCGACCTACGAGCAGTACTTC

abundance: NA
v_gene: TRBV2
j_gene: TRBJ1-4
d_gene: NA
CDR3aa: CASSARVGGEKLFF
CDR3nt: TGTGCCAGCAGTGCGCGGGTGGGAGGTGAAAAACTGTTTTTT

abundance: NA
v_gene: TRBV29-1
j_gene: TRBJ2-7
d_gene: NA
CDR3aa: CSVGTAFGNEQYF
CDR3nt: TGCAGCGTTGGGACAGCCTTTGGTAACGAGCAGTACTTC

abundance: once
v_gene: TRBV12-3/TRBV12-4
j_gene: TRBJ2-2
d_gene: NA
CDR3aa: CASSLTYGELFF
CDR3nt: TGTGCCAGCAGTTTAACATACGGGGAGCTGTTTTTT

abundance: once
v_gene: TRBV30
j_gene: TRBJ1-1
d_gene: NA
CDR3aa: CAWRAGNTEAFF
CDR3nt: TGTGCCTGGAGAGCAGGGAACACTGAAGCTTTCTTT

abundance: once
v_gene: TRBV21-1
j_gene: TRBJ1-5
d_gene: NA
CDR3aa: CASSKLGSQPQHF
CDR3nt: TGTGCCAGCAGCAAACTCGGGAGCCAGCCCCAGCATTTT

abundance: NA
v_gene: TRBV13
j_gene: TRBJ1-2
d_gene: TRBD1
CDR3aa: CASSQGDSRTVSF
CDR3nt: TGTGCCAGCAGCCAAGGGGACAGCCGCACCGTCTCCTTC

abundance: NA
v_gene: TRBV14
j_gene: TRBJ1-5
d_gene: NA
CDR3aa: CASSHSGVNQPQHF
CDR3nt: TGTGCCAGCAGCCATTCGGGCGTGAATCAGCCCCAGCATTTT

abundance: NA
v_gene: TRBV5-1
j_gene: TRBJ2-1
d_gene: TRBD2
CDR3aa: CASSSTSGPYNEQFF
CDR3nt: TGCGCCAGCAGCTCGACTAGCGGACCCTACAATGAGCAGTTCTTC

abundance: NA
v_gene: TRBV5-4
j_gene: TRBJ2-3
d_gene: TRBD2
CDR3aa: CASSSGLASTDTQYF
CDR3nt: TGTGCCAGCAGCTCGGGACTAGCGTCGACAGATACGCAGTATTTT

abundance: NA
v_gene: TRBV5-8
j_gene: TRBJ1-5
d_gene: NA
CDR3aa: CASSLIGGDSNQPQHF
CDR3nt: TGTGCCAGCAGCTTGATCGGGGGAGATAGCAATCAGCCCCAGCATTTT

abundance: NA
v_gene: TRBV2
j_gene: TRBJ1-6
d_gene: NA
CDR3aa: CASSESRGGTPLHF
CDR3nt: TGTGCCAGCAGTGAATCCAGGGGCGGGACACCCCTCCACTTT

abundance: once
v_gene: TRBV29-1
j_gene: TRBJ1-1
d_gene: NA
CDR3aa: CSVAKGGGVAFF
CDR3nt: TGCAGCGTTGCGAAAGGGGGAGGTGTAGCTTTCTTT

abundance: NA
v_gene: TRBV4-1
j_gene: TRBJ1-6
d_gene: TRBD1
CDR3aa: CASSQGDRGNSPLHF
CDR3nt: TGCGCCAGCAGCCAAGGGGACAGGGGCAATTCACCCCTCCACTTT

abundance: NA
v_gene: TRBV28
j_gene: TRBJ1-5
d_gene: NA
CDR3aa: CASSAGAGYSNQPQHF
CDR3nt: TGTGCCAGCAGTGCGGGGGCGGGGTATAGCAATCAGCCCCAGCATTTT

abundance: NA
v_gene: TRBV11-3
j_gene: TRBJ1-3
d_gene: NA
CDR3aa: CASSLSRMDSSSGNTIYF
CDR3nt: TGTGCCAGCAGCTTAAGCCGAATGGACAGTTCCTCTGGAAACACCATATATTTT

abundance: few
v_gene: TRBV11-3
j_gene: TRBJ2-1
d_gene: TRBD2
CDR3aa: CASSLGGSSYNEQFF
CDR3nt: TGTGCCAGCAGCTTAGGCGGGAGCTCCTACAATGAGCAGTTCTTC

abundance: NA
v_gene: TRBV6-5
j_gene: TRBJ1-5
d_gene: NA
CDR3aa: CASSSPGGYSNQPQHF
CDR3nt: TGTGCCAGCAGTTCCCCGGGGGGATATAGCAATCAGCCCCAGCATTTT

abundance: few
v_gene: TRBV7-9
j_gene: TRBJ2-5
d_gene: NA
CDR3aa: CASSFFGETQETQYF
CDR3nt: TGTGCCAGCAGCTTTTTTGGGGAGACCCAAGAGACCCAGTACTTC

abundance: NA
v_gene: TRBV18
j_gene: TRBJ2-4
d_gene: NA
CDR3aa: CASSPGTENIQYF
CDR3nt: TGTGCCAGCTCACCAGGGACGGAGAACATTCAGTACTTC